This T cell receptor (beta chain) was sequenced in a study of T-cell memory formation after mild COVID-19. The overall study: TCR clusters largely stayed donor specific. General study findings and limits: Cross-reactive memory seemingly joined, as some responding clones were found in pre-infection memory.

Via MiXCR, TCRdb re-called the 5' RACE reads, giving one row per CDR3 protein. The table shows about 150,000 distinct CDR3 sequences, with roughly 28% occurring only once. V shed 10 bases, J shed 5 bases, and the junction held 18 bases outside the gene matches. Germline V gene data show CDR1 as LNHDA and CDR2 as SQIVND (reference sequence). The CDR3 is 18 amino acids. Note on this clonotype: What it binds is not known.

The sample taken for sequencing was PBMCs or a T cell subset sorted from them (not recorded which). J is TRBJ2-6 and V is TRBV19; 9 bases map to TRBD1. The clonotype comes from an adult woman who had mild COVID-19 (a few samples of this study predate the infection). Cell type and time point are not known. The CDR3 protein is CATRDRDITQAWANVLTF. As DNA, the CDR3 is TGTGCCACCCGGGACAGGGATATTACGCAGGCTTGGGCCAACGTCCTGACTTTC.